What follows are 7 T cell receptor beta chains derived from one specimen sequenced in a study of beta chain features in type 1 diabetes. The isolated RNA, all of it, was reverse transcribed, so expressed TCRB transcripts were what got sequenced. Assay: immunoSEQ multiplex PCR; the TCRdb copy retains only in-frame clones and omits some. This sample has around 150,000 clones, with roughly 7.2% found just once. The sequenced material came from central memory CD4+ T cells from blood. The origin of the receptors is a woman under 40 in good health.

V and J are TRBV28 and TRBJ1-5; possibly TRBD1 for D (6 bases). V lost 3 bases and J lost 7, with 19 bases in between. CDR1 is MDHEN and CDR2 is SYDVKM in the germline V gene. The CDR3 totals 16 residues. In nucleotides, the CDR3 is TGTGCCAGCAGTTTCGGTGGACAGCCCTTTCGGCAGCCCCAGCATTTT. Translation gives CASSFGGQPFRQPQHF.

This clone has ten or more counts. The V gene is TRBV27, the J gene TRBJ1-4, with D unresolved. The CDR3 loop spans 13 amino acids. V lost 5 bases, J lost 8 bases, and 12 bases lay in between. The germline CDR1 and CDR2 sequences are MNHEY and SMNVEV (reference sequence). CDR3 residues: CASSNRLEEKLFF. The CDR3 DNA reads as TGTGCCAGCAGTAACCGCCTTGAGGAAAAACTGTTTTTT.

This clone was observed a few times. V usage is TRBV5-1 and J usage is TRBJ2-7; D might be TRBD2 (5 bases). The CDR3 length is 14 residues. V gave up 0 bases and J gave up 6 bases, with 13 bases separating them. Germline assignment: CDR1 SGHRS and CDR2 YFSETQ. The CDR3 DNA reads as TGCGCCAGCAGCTTGGGAGCTAGCCTCACCGAGCAGTACTTC. The encoded protein is CASSLGASLTEQYF. The whole variable domain, filled in from reference TRBV5-1 and TRBJ2-7, reads KAGVTQTPRYLIKTRGQQVTLSCSPISGHRSVSWYQQTPGQGLQFLFEYFSETQRNKGNFPGRFSGRQFSNSRSEMNVSTLELGDSALYLCASSLGASLTEQYFGPGTRLTVT.

The chain employs TRBV5-8 and TRBJ2-7; 9 bases agree with TRBD2. Trimming took 3 bases from V and 3 from J; bases not matched to a gene: 10. The CDR3 length is 16 residues. Germline V gene lookup returns CDR1 SGHTS and CDR2 YDEGEE. CDR3 DNA sequence: TGTGCCAGCAGCTACTCCGGACTAGCGAATCGCTACGAGCAGTACTTC. Its protein product is CASSYSGLANRYEQYF.

The chain joins TRBV7-2 to TRBJ2-6; TRBD1 agrees at 7 bases. The CDR3 runs 17 residues. The junction had 7 bases not matched to a gene; V was cut back by 5 bases and J by 0 bases. From germline, CDR1 is SGHTA and CDR2 FQGNSA. The CDR3 spells CASSKDRDSSGANVLTF. Written as DNA, the CDR3 is TGTGCCAGCAGCAAAGACAGGGACAGCTCTGGGGCCAACGTCCTGACTTTC.

This rearrangement joins TRBV28 to TRBJ1-5; possible D gene TRBD1, 5 bases. V was clipped by 8 bases and J by 1 base, with 15 bases between them. Germline CDR1 is MDHEN and CDR2 is SYDVKM. The CDR3 consists of 15 residues. CDR3 bases: TGTGCCAGCGGGCTGGGGCATTCCAGCAATCAGCCCCAGCATTTT. It is translated as CASGLGHSSNQPQHF.

This sequence joins TRBV25-1 and TRBJ2-7; the D gene is possibly TRBD1 (6 bases). The CDR3 loop spans 14 amino acids. CDR1 and CDR2 from the germline V gene are MGHDK and SYGVNS. V dropped 2 bases and J dropped 6 bases, with 14 bases sitting between them. The CDR3, as DNA: TGTGCCAGCAGTGAACGGATACAGGGCGGCGAGCAGTACTTC. This gives the protein CASSERIQGGEQYF.